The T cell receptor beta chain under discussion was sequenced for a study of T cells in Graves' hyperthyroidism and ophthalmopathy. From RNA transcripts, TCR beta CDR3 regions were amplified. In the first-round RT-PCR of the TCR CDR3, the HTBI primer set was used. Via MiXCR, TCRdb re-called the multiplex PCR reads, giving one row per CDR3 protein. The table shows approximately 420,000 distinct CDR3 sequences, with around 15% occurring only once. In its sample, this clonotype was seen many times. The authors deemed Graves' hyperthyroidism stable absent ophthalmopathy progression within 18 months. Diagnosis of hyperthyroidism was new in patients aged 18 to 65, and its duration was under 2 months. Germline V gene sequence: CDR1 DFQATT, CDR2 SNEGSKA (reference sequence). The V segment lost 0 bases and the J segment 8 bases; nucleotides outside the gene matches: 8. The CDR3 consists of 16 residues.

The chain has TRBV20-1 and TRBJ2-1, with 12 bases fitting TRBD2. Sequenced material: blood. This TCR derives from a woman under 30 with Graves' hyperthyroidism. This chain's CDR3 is CSARDHLAGGPDEQFF. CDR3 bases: TGCAGTGCTAGAGATCATCTAGCGGGAGGGCCGGATGAGCAGTTCTTC.